This entry is about one T cell receptor (beta chain). The data originate from a study of blood T cell repertoires in COVID-19. Study-level background: Acute and convalescent COVID-19 samples came from the United States, Italy and Spain. The cDNA or gDNA used as material had been derived from T cells, B-cell-depleted T cells, or PBMCs.

One Seattle source followed patients from active infection through their disease course. The V gene's germline CDR1 is SEHNR and CDR2 FQNEAQ (reference sequence). The length of the CDR3 is 17 residues. Germline trimming cut 2 bases from V and 3 bases from J; bases unmatched to any gene: 11. Original processing notes: Estimated nucleated cell counts came from reference gene primer amplification. The method was immunoSEQ multiplex PCR; TCRdb's version includes in-frame clones alone and lacks a portion of them. The DNA was the basis for D and trimming; V, J and clone size are from that table. The table shows a few hundred thousand clones, with around 86% occurring only once.

Sequencing used peripheral blood. This chain links TRBV7-9 with TRBJ1-2, with TRBD1 matching over 8 bases. This clonotype was sampled from an older woman with COVID-19, enrolled during active disease. The CDR3 DNA is TGTGCCAGCAGCTTACCGAGCGGACAGGGAGGGGACTATGGCTACACCTTC. Encoded protein: CASSLPSGQGGDYGYTF.